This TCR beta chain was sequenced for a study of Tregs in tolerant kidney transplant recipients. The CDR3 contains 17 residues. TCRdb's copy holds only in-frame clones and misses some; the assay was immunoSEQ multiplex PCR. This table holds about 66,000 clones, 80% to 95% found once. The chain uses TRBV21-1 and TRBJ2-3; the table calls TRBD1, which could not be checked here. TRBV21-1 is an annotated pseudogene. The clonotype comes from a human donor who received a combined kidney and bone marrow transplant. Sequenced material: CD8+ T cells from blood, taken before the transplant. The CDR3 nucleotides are TGTGCCAGCAGCAAAGATGGCCAACAGGGGTGCACAGATACGCAGTATTTT. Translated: CASSKDGQQGCTDTQYF.